A single TCR beta chain is shown here with its context. What it binds is not known. These data originate in a study of response to subunit inactivated influenza vaccine. Study results and limitations: New T cells are recruited in small numbers by each seasonal influenza vaccination, according to the authors' suggestion.

CDR1 and CDR2 from the germline V gene are SGDLS and YYNGEE. This CDR3 is built from 16 residues. V was clipped by 4 bases and J by 5 bases; unmatched bases: 10. One entry per CDR3 protein results from TCRdb running MiXCR on the RT-PCR reads. The data hold around 750,000 distinct CDR3 sequences, with 21% observed a single time. The sequence was obtained from a man aged 50-59 years who received an inactivated influenza vaccine. Material: PBMCs from blood, obtained 4 to 6 days after vaccination. V usage is TRBV9 and J usage is TRBJ2-3, with 10 bases lining up with TRBD1. The CDR3: CASSPPGTGVGDTQYF. The CDR3 DNA follows: TGTGCCAGCAGCCCGCCCGGGACAGGGGTTGGAGATACGCAGTATTTT. Full variable domain (outside the CDR3, taken from reference TRBV9 and TRBJ2-3): DSGVTQTPKHLITATGQRVTLRCSPRSGDLSVYWYQQSLDQGLQFLIQYYNGEERAKGNILERFSAQQFPDLHSELNLSSLELGDSALYFCASSPPGTGVGDTQYFGPGTRLTVL.